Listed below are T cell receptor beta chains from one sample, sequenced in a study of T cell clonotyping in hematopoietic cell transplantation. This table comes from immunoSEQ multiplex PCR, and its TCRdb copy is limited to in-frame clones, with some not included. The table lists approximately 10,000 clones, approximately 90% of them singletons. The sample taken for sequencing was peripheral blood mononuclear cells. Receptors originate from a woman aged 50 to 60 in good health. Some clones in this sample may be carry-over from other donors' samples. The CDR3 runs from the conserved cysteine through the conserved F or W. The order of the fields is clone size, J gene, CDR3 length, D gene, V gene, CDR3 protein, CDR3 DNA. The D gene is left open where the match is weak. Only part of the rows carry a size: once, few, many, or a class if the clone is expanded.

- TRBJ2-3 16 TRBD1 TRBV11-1 CASSLRTGTSTDTQYF TGTGCCAGCAGCCTCCGGACAGGGACAAGCACAGATACGCAGTATTTT
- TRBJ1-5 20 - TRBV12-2 CASRTQPSKARDEKSQPQHF TGTGCAAGTCGCACACAGCCATCAAAGGCCCGGGACGAGAAAAGTCAGCCCCAGCATTTT
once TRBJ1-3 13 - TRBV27 CASRGSSGNTIYF TGTGCCAGCAGGGGAAGCTCTGGAAACACCATATATTTT
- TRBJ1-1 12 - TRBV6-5 CASSRRNTEAFF TGTGCCAGCAGTAGAAGGAACACTGAAGCTTTCTTT
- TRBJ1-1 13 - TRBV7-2 CASSFTGAFEAFF TGTGCCAGCAGCTTTACGGGGGCCTTTGAAGCTTTCTTT
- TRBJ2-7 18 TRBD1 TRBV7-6 CASSPAQGTGGLSYEQYF TGTGCCAGCAGCCCAGCACAAGGGACAGGGGGCCTCTCCTACGAGCAGTACTTC
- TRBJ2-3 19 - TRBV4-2 CASSHDPVGVVLSTDTQYF TGTGCCAGCAGCCACGATCCTGTAGGGGTTGTGCTTAGCACAGATACGCAGTATTTT
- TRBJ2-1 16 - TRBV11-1 CASSLRAGRNQNEQFF TGTGCCAGCAGCTTAAGGGCGGGGCGTAACCAAAATGAGCAGTTCTTC
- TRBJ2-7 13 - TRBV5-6 CASRGTNSYEQYF TGTGCCAGCAGGGGAACCAATTCCTACGAGCAGTACTTC
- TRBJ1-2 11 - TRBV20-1 CSAIYGYGYTF TGCAGTGCTATCTACGGCTATGGCTACACCTTC
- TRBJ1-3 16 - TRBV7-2 CASSLGPGRTGNTIYF TGTGCCAGCAGCTTAGGCCCGGGAAGAACTGGAAACACCATATATTTT
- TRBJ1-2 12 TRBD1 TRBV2 CASSGDRYGYTF TGTGCCAGCAGCGGGGACAGATATGGCTACACCTTC
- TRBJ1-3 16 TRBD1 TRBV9 CASSVQGQTSGNTIYF TGTGCCAGCAGCGTACAGGGACAGACCTCTGGAAACACCATATATTTT
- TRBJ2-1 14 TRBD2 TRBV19 CASSMGGLVNEQFF TGTGCCAGTAGTATGGGGGGACTAGTGAATGAGCAGTTCTTC
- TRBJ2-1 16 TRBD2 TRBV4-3 CASSQDLGLAVNEQFF TGCGCCAGCAGCCAAGATCTGGGACTAGCAGTGAATGAGCAGTTCTTC
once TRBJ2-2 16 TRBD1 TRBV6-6 CASSYSFFTGAGELFF TGTGCCAGCAGTTACTCCTTTTTTACAGGGGCCGGGGAGCTGTTTTTT
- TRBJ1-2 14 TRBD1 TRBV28 CASRGATGEDGYTF TGTGCCAGCAGGGGGGCGACAGGGGAGGATGGCTACACCTTC
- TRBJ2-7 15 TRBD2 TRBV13 CASSLTTSGAYEQYF TGTGCCAGCAGCTTAACGACTAGCGGGGCCTACGAGCAGTACTTC
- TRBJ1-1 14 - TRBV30 CAWSVRQLNTEAFF TGTGCCTGGAGTGTACGACAGCTGAACACTGAAGCTTTCTTT
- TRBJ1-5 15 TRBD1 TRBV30 CAWSQAAGGGQPQHF TGTGCCTGGAGTCAGGCGGCAGGGGGCGGTCAGCCCCAGCATTTT
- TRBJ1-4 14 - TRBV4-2 CASSQDRAQEKLFF TGTGCCAGCAGCCAAGACAGGGCTCAAGAAAAACTGTTTTTT
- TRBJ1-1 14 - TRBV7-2 CASSLVMSRTKAFF TGTGCCAGCAGCTTAGTTATGAGTAGGACTAAAGCTTTCTTT
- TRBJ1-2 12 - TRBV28 CASSFQGYGYTF TGTGCCAGCAGTTTCCAGGGATATGGCTACACCTTC
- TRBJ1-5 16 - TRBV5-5 CASRPEEVSGNQPQHF TGTGCCAGCAGGCCAGAGGAGGTCTCGGGCAATCAGCCCCAGCATTTT
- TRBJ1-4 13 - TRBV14 CASSETYGEKLFF TGTGCCAGCAGCGAAACTTATGGGGAAAAACTGTTTTTT
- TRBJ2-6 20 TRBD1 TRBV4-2 CASSQDPSGTGGRVTNVLTF TGTGCCAGCAGCCAAGACCCCTCCGGGACAGGGGGCCGGGTTACCAACGTCCTGACTTTC
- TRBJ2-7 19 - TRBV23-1 CASSQSSIETGRRRDEQYF TGCGCCAGCAGTCAATCTTCAATCGAAACAGGGCGGCGGCGGGACGAGCAGTACTTC
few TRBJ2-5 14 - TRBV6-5 CASSLSSSGETQYF TGTGCCAGCAGCCTCTCGTCTAGTGGAGAGACCCAGTACTTC
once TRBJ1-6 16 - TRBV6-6 CASSYSVAGRNSPLHF TGTGCCAGCAGTTACTCGGTGGCAGGGCGAAATTCACCCCTCCACTTT
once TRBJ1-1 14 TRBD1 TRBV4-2 CASSQKTGTTEAFF TGTGCCAGCAGCCAAAAGACAGGGACCACTGAAGCTTTCTTT